This paragraph covers one TCR beta chain sequence. Its antigen is currently unknown. This sample was included in a study of cytomegalovirus exposure and HLA in healthy donors. Overall study results and limits: Across all donors, roughly uniform sequencing depth was an assumption of the presence/absence analyses. A later analysis linked a missense variant in DCLRE1C to the trimming of TCR beta V and J genes. It was reported in a later analysis that an Asian-associated ancestry cluster showed fewer N-insertions than the approximately 700-donor mean. TCR beta chains numbering more than 150 were designated cytomegalovirus-associated.

CDR3 length: 16 residues. The germline gives CDR1 SGHRS, CDR2 YFSETQ. Trimming took 0 bases from V and 0 from J, leaving 11 bases between them. The PCR contained 60 Vbeta and 13 Jbeta primers. Profiled with immunoSEQ multiplex PCR; TCRdb holds only in-frame clones, not every one. The sample has over 120,000 clones, approximately 80% seen once. V usage is TRBV5-1 and J usage is TRBJ2-3; D is ambiguous. The sequencing input was PBMCs. This TCR was sampled from a man aged 30-40 years in good health and CMV-seropositive. In DNA form, the CDR3 reads TGCGCCAGCAGCTTGGGCGCGGCGATAAGCACAGATACGCAGTATTTT. Protein: CASSLGAAISTDTQYF.